The clone carrying this T cell receptor beta chain appeared a single time. Its target is unknown. These data originate in a study of tumor and adjacent non-tumor tissue in lung cancer. This sample's RNA came from whole unsorted tissue. Overall study findings and caveats: Tumor tissue had significantly higher TCR diversity than normal lung.

TCRbeta libraries were built with three rounds of nested PCR, modified from ARM-PCR. From the multiplex PCR reads, TCRdb called clonotypes with MiXCR, one entry per CDR3 protein. The data hold more than 85,000 distinct CDR3 sequences, with about 66% observed a single time. The TCR sequence derives from a man between 65 and 85 years old with non-small cell lung cancer. The sequencing sample was made of lung tumor tissue.

CDR3 sequence reads: CASSLCSAQSQGTF. CDR3 bases: TGTGCCAGCAGCTTGTGCTCAGCTCAGTCCCAGGGCACCTTC. The rearrangement joins TRBV5-6 to TRBJ1-2; D might be TRBD1 (5 bases). Trimming cost V 1 base and J 13 bases, with 20 bases left between them. CDR1 and CDR2 from the germline V gene are SGHDT and YYEEEE. The CDR3 is 14 residues long.